This passage covers 17 T cell receptor beta chains from one sample sequenced in a study of blood T cell repertoires in COVID-19. The protocol was immunoSEQ multiplex PCR, while the TCRdb copy is restricted to in-frame clones and leaves out a portion. Of about 220,000 clones detected, 80% to 90% appear once; the ten largest clones hold over 3%. The sample comprised PBMCs or T cells enriched from blood (not recorded which). These TCRs come from a woman in her thirties or forties with acute COVID-19.

CDR3 residues: CASSPPGQGKLEAFF. CDR3 bases: TGTGCCAGTAGTCCACCGGGACAGGGAAAACTAGAAGCTTTCTTT. The chain carries TRBV19 and TRBJ1-1, with TRBD1 matching 9 bases. Germline V gives CDR1 LNHDA, CDR2 SQIVND (reference sequence). With 5 bases clipped from V and 8 bases from J, the junction kept 12 bases outside the gene matches. The CDR3 loop spans 15 amino acids.

This sequence joins TRBV28 and TRBJ2-7, with D possibly TRBD2 on 6 matching bases. V lost 7 bases and J lost 1, with 14 bases in between. The CDR3 contains 14 residues. Looked up from germline, CDR1 is MDHEN and CDR2 is SYDVKM. The CDR3 reads CASNPGRGSYEQYV. The CDR3 coding sequence is TGTGCCAGCAATCCGGGACGGGGGTCCTACGAGCAGTACGTC.

The chain combines TRBV18 with TRBJ1-1, with D possibly matching TRBD1 (6 bases). Germline V lookup: CDR1 KGHSH, CDR2 LQKENI. The ends were cut back, 3 bases at V and 4 bases at J, with 15 bases in the middle. The CDR3 sequence is 15 residues long. The CDR3 sequence is CASSPVQGKGTEAFF. For the CDR3, the DNA is TGTGCCAGCTCACCCGTACAGGGCAAGGGCACTGAAGCTTTCTTT.

The chain joins TRBV9 to TRBJ2-5; weak D call: TRBD2 (5 bases). Trimming took 0 bases from V and 4 from J, leaving 10 bases between them. Germline V gives CDR1 SGDLS, CDR2 YYNGEE. This CDR3 contains 14 residues. The CDR3 DNA follows: TGTGCCAGCAGCGTAGCGGGGTGGGGAGAGACCCAGTACTTC. Amino acids: CASSVAGWGETQYF.

In its sample, this clone was seen a few times. CDR3 sequence reads: CASTYRDEAFF. CDR3 sequence (DNA): TGTGCCAGCACCTATCGGGATGAAGCTTTCTTT. The V gene is TRBV5-6, the J gene TRBJ1-1; D remains unclear. This CDR3 spans 11 amino acids. The germline V and J ends were trimmed by 6 bases and 7 bases, with 10 bases remaining between them. CDR1 SGHDT and CDR2 YYEEEE come from the germline V gene.

The rearrangement uses TRBV3-1 (or the pseudogene TRBV3-2) and TRBJ1-1, with 8 bases lining up with TRBD1. V gave up 2 bases and J gave up 7 bases; unmatched junction bases: 3. The CDR3 runs to 13 residues. CDR1 is LGHDT, CDR2 YNNKEL, per germline (reference sequence). The CDR3 nucleotides are TGTGCCAGCAGCCAACGACAGGGGAATGAAGCTTTCTTT. Protein: CASSQRQGNEAFF.

This chain joins TRBV5-1 and TRBJ1-1, with D possibly being TRBD1 (6 bases). With 6 bases removed from V and 4 bases from J, the gap between germline ends came to 16 bases. Germline CDR1 and CDR2: SGHRS and YFSETQ. The CDR3 contains 14 residues. CDR3 amino acids: CASTPNGGSTEAFF. The DNA for the CDR3 is TGCGCCAGCACCCCCAATGGGGGCTCCACTGAAGCTTTCTTT.

The V call is TRBV9, the J call TRBJ2-1; possibly TRBD2 for D (5 bases). Germline CDR1 and CDR2: SGDLS and YYNGEE. The CDR3 is made up of 17 amino acids. The germline V and J ends were trimmed by 0 bases and 7 bases, with 20 bases remaining between them. The DNA of the CDR3 is TGTGCCAGCAGCGTAGGTCCCGGGGTACCAAACCCTAATGAGCAGTTCTTC. It translates to CASSVGPGVPNPNEQFF.

The chain has TRBV25-1 and TRBJ2-2, with a weak D call TRBD2 (6 bases). Between the trimmed V and J ends, which lost 6 bases and 6 bases, there was a span of 11 bases. Germline CDR1 and CDR2: MGHDK and SYGVNS. The CDR3 has 13 residues. The CDR3 DNA reads as TGTGCCAGCAGCGGGGGATTCGCCGGGGAGCTGTTTTTT. Translating gives CASSGGFAGELFF.

This clone was detected only once. The rearrangement links TRBV13 to TRBJ1-1; possibly TRBD1 for D (6 bases). Germline-derived CDR1 and CDR2 are PRHDT and FYEKMQ (reference sequence). Between the trimmed V and J ends, which lost 5 bases and 6 bases, there was a span of 19 bases. The CDR3 length is 15 residues. The CDR3 coding sequence is TGTGCCAGCAGCGCCCACCCACAGGGTTATCCTGAAGCTTTCTTT. Its protein is CASSAHPQGYPEAFF. Supplemented by reference TRBV13 and TRBJ1-1, the full variable domain reads AAGVIQSPRHLIKEKRETATLKCYPIPRHDTVYWYQQGPGQDPQFLISFYEKMQSDKGSIPDRFSAQQFSDYHSELNMSSLELGDSALYFCASSAHPQGYPEAFFGQGTRLTVV.

Written as DNA, the CDR3 is TGTGCCAGCAGCCACGAGGGGGCGGGTGGCTACACCTTC. Amino acid sequence: CASSHEGAGGYTF. The V gene is TRBV3-1 (or the pseudogene TRBV3-2), the J gene TRBJ1-2; 7 nucleotides agree with TRBD1. Losses at the gene ends were 3 bases for V and 7 bases for J; bases not matched to a gene: 5. The V gene's germline CDR1 is LGHDT and CDR2 YNNKEL (reference sequence). The CDR3 runs to 13 residues.

This rearrangement joins TRBV4-2 to TRBJ1-4; 7 bases map to TRBD1. The V segment lost 4 bases and the J segment 8 bases; nucleotides outside the gene matches: 7. This CDR3 has 14 residues. Per the germline V gene, CDR1 is LGHNA and CDR2 is YNFKEQ. The CDR3 DNA is TGTGCCAGCAGCCCCCGGGACAGTCTAGAAAAACTGTTTTTT. Translating gives CASSPRDSLEKLFF.

This clone showed up just once. V is TRBV15 and J is TRBJ2-1; 8 bases map to TRBD2. The germline CDR1 and CDR2 sequences are LNHNV and YYDKDF (reference sequence). The CDR3 sequence is 15 residues long. V shed 1 base, J shed 8 bases, and the junction held 7 bases outside the gene matches. CDR3 sequence: CATSRVPGGADEQFF. In DNA form, the CDR3 reads TGTGCCACCAGCAGAGTGCCCGGGGGGGCCGATGAGCAGTTCTTC.

The V gene is TRBV15, the J gene TRBJ2-2; 10 bases line up with TRBD2. With V trimmed by 7 bases and J by 0 bases, 2 bases remained unmatched. The CDR3 has 15 amino acids. Germline assignment: CDR1 LNHNV and CDR2 YYDKDF (reference sequence). As DNA, the CDR3 is TGTGCCACCATACTAGCGGGATCGAACACCGGGGAGCTGTTTTTT. It encodes CATILAGSNTGELFF.

V is TRBV27 and J is TRBJ1-1; 8 bases map to TRBD1. From germline, CDR1 is MNHEY and CDR2 SMNVEV (reference sequence). This CDR3 contains 14 residues. Unmatched junction bases numbered 7, after V lost 6 bases and J lost 4 bases. DNA for the CDR3: TGTGCCAGCAGGAAAGTCGGACAGGGCACTGAAGCTTTCTTT. Its translation is CASRKVGQGTEAFF.

CDR3 DNA sequence: TGTGCCAGCAGTTACTCGAGACAGGGTGGCGGGGAGCTGTTTTTT. Translated, it gives CASSYSRQGGGELFF. J is TRBJ2-2 and V is TRBV6-2 or TRBV6-3, with 7 bases fitting TRBD1. Germline loops: CDR1 MNHEY, CDR2 SVGEGT. The CDR3 covers 15 residues. J gave up 7 bases and V 0 bases, and 5 bases lay outside the gene matches.

This chain joins TRBV9 and TRBJ1-1; D is unclear. Looked up from germline, CDR1 is SGDLS and CDR2 is YYNGEE. The CDR3 sequence is 13 residues long. Trimming left V 0 bases short and J 1 base short, with 4 bases between. The CDR3 region is CASSVEPNTEAFF. In nucleotides, the CDR3 is TGTGCCAGCAGCGTAGAGCCGAACACTGAAGCTTTCTTT.